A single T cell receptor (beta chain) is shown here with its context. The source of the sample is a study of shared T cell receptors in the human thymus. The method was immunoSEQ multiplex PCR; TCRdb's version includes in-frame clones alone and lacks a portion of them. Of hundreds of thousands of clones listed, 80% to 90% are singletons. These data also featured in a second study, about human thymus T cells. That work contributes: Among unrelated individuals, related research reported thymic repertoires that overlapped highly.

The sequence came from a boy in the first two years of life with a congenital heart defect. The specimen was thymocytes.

CDR3 sequence reads: CASSATGGDNQPQHF. CDR3 DNA: TGTGCCAGTAGTGCGACAGGGGGGGACAATCAGCCCCAGCATTTT. The chain joins TRBV19 to TRBJ1-5; 9 bases line up with TRBD1. V was clipped by 5 bases and J by 3 bases; unmatched bases: 5. The germline V gene encodes CDR1 LNHDA and CDR2 SQIVND (reference sequence). This CDR3 contains 15 residues.